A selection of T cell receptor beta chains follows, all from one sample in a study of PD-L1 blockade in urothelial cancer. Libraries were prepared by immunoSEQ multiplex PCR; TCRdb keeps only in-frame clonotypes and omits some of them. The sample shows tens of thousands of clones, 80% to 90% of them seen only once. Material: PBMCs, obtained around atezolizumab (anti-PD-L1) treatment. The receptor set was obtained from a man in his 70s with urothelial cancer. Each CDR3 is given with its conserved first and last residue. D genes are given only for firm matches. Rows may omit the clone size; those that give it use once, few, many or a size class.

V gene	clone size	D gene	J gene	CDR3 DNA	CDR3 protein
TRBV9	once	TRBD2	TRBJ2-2	TGTGCCAGCAGCGTAGCCGGACTAGCGGGAGGTACCGGGGAGCTGTTTTTT	CASSVAGLAGGTGELFF
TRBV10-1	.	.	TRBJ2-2	TGCGCCAGCAGCCCACTAGTTTCTGGGGAGCTGTTTTTT	CASSPLVSGELFF
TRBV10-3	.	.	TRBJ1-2	TGTGCCATCACTGAGACAGGATCTCCCTATGGCTACACCTTC	CAITETGSPYGYTF
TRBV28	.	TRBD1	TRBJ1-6	TGTGCCAGCAGTAGGGGGGACAGGGGGCGCGGAAATTCACCCCTCCACTTT	CASSRGDRGRGNSPLHF
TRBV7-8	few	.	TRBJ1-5	TGTGCCAGCAGCTTAATTCCCCCCCACAATCAGCCCCAGCATTTT	CASSLIPPHNQPQHF
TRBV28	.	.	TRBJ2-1	TGTCGGGATTTGATCAATGAGCAGTTCTTC	CRDLINEQFF
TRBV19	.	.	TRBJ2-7	TGTGCCAGTAGCCCCAGCGGCCTCCGGCAGCAGTACTTC	CASSPSGLRQQYF
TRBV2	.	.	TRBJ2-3	TGTGCCAGCAGTGGGTGGAGTCTTGGAGATACGCAGTATTTT	CASSGWSLGDTQYF
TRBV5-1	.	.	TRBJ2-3	TGCGCCAGCAGCGACGGACAGACTAGCACAGATACGCAGTATTTT	CASSDGQTSTDTQYF
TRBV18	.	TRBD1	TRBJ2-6	TGTGCCAGCTCACAACTCTCAGGGGGCGCGACTGGGGCCAACGTCCTGACTTTC	CASSQLSGGATGANVLTF
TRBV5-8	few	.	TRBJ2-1	TGTGCCAGCAGCCAGACATCTTACAATGAGCAGTTCTTC	CASSQTSYNEQFF
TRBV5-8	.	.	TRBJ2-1	TGTGCCAGCAGCTTGTTTAGCGGCTCCTACAATGAGCAGTTCTTC	CASSLFSGSYNEQFF